This T cell receptor (beta chain) was observed in a study of metastatic and nonmetastatic thyroid tumors (dated by TCRdb to 2020 to 2022). Background on the whole study: Repertoires from peripheral blood and from tumor or nodule tissue samples of malignant and benign thyroid patients were compared. What the study reported, not specific to this receptor: In both blood and tumor samples, TCR beta diversity was reported to be significantly higher in malignant tumors than in benign nodules.

The CDR3 runs 19 residues from the cysteine to the phenylalanine. Only the CDR3 DNA stays, 57 bases, in frame from base 1. The germline V end is reduced by 4 bases and the J end by 2 bases; junction bases left unmatched: 17. CDR1 is given as SGHVS and CDR2 as FQNEAQ, both from the germline V gene. No treatment had been received by any patient before thyroid surgery. Using T-cell receptor beta sequencing, the study looked back at clinical samples from patients collected from about 2011 to 2019. The protocol used for the library was PCR. The sample was run on an Illumina HiSeq 4000. The TCR beta-chain CDR3 region of each patient was profiled by high-throughput sequencing. The authors processed their data as follows. CDR3 differences across clinicopathological groups were used to build a classifier for discriminating distant-metastatic papillary thyroid cancer patients. The Shannon index was used to assess repertoire diversity, and the Morisita-Horn index was used to assess tumor-blood repertoire similarity. TCRdb reprocessed the public reads (quality trimming at Q25 with fastp, clone calling with MiXCR) and kept in-frame beta chains. TCRdb's processing, not the authors', yielded these V and J calls. The sample table lists over 7,500 clones, roughly 9.7% of them with a count of one. The ten largest make up roughly 7.1% of the sample.

About this clone: Its antigen remains undetermined. It has no much larger one-base neighbor in the sample; base qualities were not kept.

The sequence links TRBV7-8 to TRBJ2-1; TRBD2 fits 7 bases in the junction. What was sequenced was tumor tissue. This TCR derives from a female donor with papillary thyroid cancer or a benign thyroid nodule (not recorded which). Some clones in this sample may be carry-over from other donors' samples. In nucleotides, the sequence is TGTGCCAGCAGCTGGGGGGGGGTGAGCGGTGCGGTCACCTACAATGAGCAGTTCTTC. Its protein product is CASSWGGVSGAVTYNEQFF.